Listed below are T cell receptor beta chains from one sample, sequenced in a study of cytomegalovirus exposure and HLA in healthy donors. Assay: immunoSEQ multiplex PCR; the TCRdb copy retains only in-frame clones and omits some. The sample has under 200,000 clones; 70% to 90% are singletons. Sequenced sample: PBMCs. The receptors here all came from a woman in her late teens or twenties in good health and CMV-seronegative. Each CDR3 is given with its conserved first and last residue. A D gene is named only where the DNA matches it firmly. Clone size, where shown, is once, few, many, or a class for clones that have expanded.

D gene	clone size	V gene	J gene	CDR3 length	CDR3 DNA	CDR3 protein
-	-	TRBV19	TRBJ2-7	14	TGTGCCAGTAGTATAGGTTGGCGGGACTACGAGCAGTACTTC	CASSIGWRDYEQYF
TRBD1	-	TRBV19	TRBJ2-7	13	TGTGCCACCAAAGACAGGGTAAGCTACGAGCAGTACTTC	CATKDRVSYEQYF
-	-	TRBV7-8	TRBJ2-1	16	TGTGCCAGCAGCTTAAAGTGGGTAATAGGGAGCAATGAGCAGTTCTTC	CASSLKWVIGSNEQFF
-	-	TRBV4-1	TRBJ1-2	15	TGCGCCAGCAGCTTCCAAGGACAGAAAGGAAATGGCTACACCTTC	CASSFQGQKGNGYTF
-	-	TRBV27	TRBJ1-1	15	TGTGCCAGCAGTTCTCGACCGTTCGGGGGCACTGAAGCTTTCTTT	CASSSRPFGGTEAFF
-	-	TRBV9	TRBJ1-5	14	TGTGCCAGCAGCGTAGACAGGGATAGGGGGCCCCAGCATTTT	CASSVDRDRGPQHF
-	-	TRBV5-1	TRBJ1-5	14	TGCGCCAGCAGCTTGGGAGGTTCCGGTCAGCCCCAGCATTTT	CASSLGGSGQPQHF
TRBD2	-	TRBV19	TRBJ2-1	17	TGTGCCAGTAGTGCCTCTAGCGGTCGGCACTCCTACAATGAGCAGTTCTTC	CASSASSGRHSYNEQFF
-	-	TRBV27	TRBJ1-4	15	TGTGCCAGCAGTTTATCTCAGTCCTTTAATGAAAAACTGTTTTTT	CASSLSQSFNEKLFF
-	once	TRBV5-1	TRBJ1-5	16	TGCGCCAGCAGCTTGGAAGGGGTTGGGGGCAATCAGCCCCAGCATTTT	CASSLEGVGGNQPQHF
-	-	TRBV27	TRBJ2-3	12	TGTGCCAGCAGTTCAATCACAGATACGCAGTATTTT	CASSSITDTQYF
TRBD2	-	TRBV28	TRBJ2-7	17	TGTGCCAGCAGTACCTTGAAGGGTTCCGGGACTAGCGGGAGACGGTACTTC	CASSTLKGSGTSGRRYF
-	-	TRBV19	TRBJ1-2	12	TGTGCCAGTAGTACAGGGGTGCTTGGCTACACCTTC	CASSTGVLGYTF
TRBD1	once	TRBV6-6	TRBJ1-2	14	TGTGCCAGCAACCAACAGGGGAGCGTCTATGGCTACACCTTC	CASNQQGSVYGYTF
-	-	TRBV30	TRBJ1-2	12	TGTGCCTGGAGACAGGCGGGAAGTGGCTACACCTTC	CAWRQAGSGYTF
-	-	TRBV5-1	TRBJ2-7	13	TGCGCCAGCAGCCCACGGCTAAGCGACGAGCAGTACTTC	CASSPRLSDEQYF
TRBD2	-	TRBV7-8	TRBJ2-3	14	TGTGCCATCGCGAAGCGGGGGGGGACAGATACGCAGTATTTT	CAIAKRGGTDTQYF
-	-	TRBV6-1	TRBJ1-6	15	TGTGCCAGCAGTGACATGAGCTCCTATAATTCACCCCTCCACTTT	CASSDMSSYNSPLHF
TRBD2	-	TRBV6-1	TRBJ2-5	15	TGTGCCAGCAGTCCCAGAGTCGGGACTAAAGAGACCCAGTACTTC	CASSPRVGTKETQYF
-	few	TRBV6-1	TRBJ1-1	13	TGTGCCAGCAGTCTAGAGCTGGACACTGAAGCTTTCTTT	CASSLELDTEAFF
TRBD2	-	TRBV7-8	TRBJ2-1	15	TGTGCCAGCAGCGTCTTTAGCGGGAGATACAATGAGCAGTTCTTC	CASSVFSGRYNEQFF
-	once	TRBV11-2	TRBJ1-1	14	TGTGCCAGCAGCCTAGGACAGAGAAACACTGAAGCTTTCTTT	CASSLGQRNTEAFF
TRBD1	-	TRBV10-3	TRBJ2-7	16	TGTGCCATCAGTGAAACCCCGGGACAGGGGGATAACGAGCAGTACTTC	CAISETPGQGDNEQYF
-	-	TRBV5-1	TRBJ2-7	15	TGCGCCAGCAGCATTGACAGCTACTTTTCCTACGAGCAGTACTTC	CASSIDSYFSYEQYF
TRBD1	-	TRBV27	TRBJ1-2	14	TGTGCCAGCAGTTTGGGACAGGGATACTATGGCTACACCTTC	CASSLGQGYYGYTF
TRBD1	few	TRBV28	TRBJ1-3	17	TGTGCCAGCAGTTTGGATTTAGGGGGACAGGGCGGAAACACCATATATTTT	CASSLDLGGQGGNTIYF
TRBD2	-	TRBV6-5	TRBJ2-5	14	TGTGCCAGCAGTTACGGGGGGGATTTGAGGACCCAGTACTTC	CASSYGGDLRTQYF
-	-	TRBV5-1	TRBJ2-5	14	TGCGCCAGCAGCTTGGCCGGGGTTGAAGAGACCCAGTACTTC	CASSLAGVEETQYF
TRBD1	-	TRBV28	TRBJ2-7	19	TGTGCCAGCAGTGTCGCGTCCCGGGACAGGGGAACCTACTCCTACGAGCAGTACTTC	CASSVASRDRGTYSYEQYF
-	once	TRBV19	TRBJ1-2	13	TGTGCCAGTAGCTGGGCAGGGGTATATGGCTACACCTTC	CASSWAGVYGYTF
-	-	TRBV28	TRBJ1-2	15	TGTGCCAGCACCGTCCGAGGGGAGGCTAACTGTGGCTACACCTTC	CASTVRGEANCGYTF
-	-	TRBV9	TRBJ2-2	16	TGTGCCAGCAGCGTAGGTACCAGGGCGGGACCCGGGGAGCTGTTTTTT	CASSVGTRAGPGELFF